These 10 T cell receptor beta chains came from one sample sequenced in a study of PD-1 blockade in classical Hodgkin lymphoma. Clones were read by immunoSEQ multiplex PCR, and TCRdb kept only the in-frame ones, dropping some. The sample gives about 40,000 clones, around 80% of which show up once; around an eighth is in the top ten. Each patient experienced a relapse that followed autologous stem cell transplantation, and brentuximab vedotin exposure varied. The sample consisted of peripheral blood mononuclear cells (PBMCs), taken at baseline. Receptor source: a human donor with classical Hodgkin lymphoma.

This clone showed up just once. The CDR3 bases are TGTGCCAGCAGCCGAGACAGATACTATGGCTACACCTTC. This sequence encodes CASSRDRYYGYTF. This chain links TRBV7-2 with TRBJ1-2; weak D call: TRBD1 (5 bases). CDR3 length equals 13 residues. Per germline, CDR1 SGHTA and CDR2 FQGNSA. The ends were cut back, 5 bases at V and 3 bases at J, with 10 bases in the middle.

This clone was observed a handful of times. The rearrangement uses TRBV9 and TRBJ2-3; D is perhaps TRBD1 or TRBD2 (6 bases each). Germline V gene data show CDR1 as SGDLS and CDR2 as YYNGEE. The CDR3 is made up of 17 amino acids. V was cut by 3 bases and J by 1 base, with 18 bases left in between. As DNA, the CDR3 is TGTGCCAGCAGCGCCACCCTTAGGGGGGATGGCACAGATACGCAGTATTTT. Its protein product is CASSATLRGDGTDTQYF. Full variable domain (outside the CDR3, taken from reference TRBV9 and TRBJ2-3): DSGVTQTPKHLITATGQRVTLRCSPRSGDLSVYWYQQSLDQGLQFLIQYYNGEERAKGNILERFSAQQFPDLHSELNLSSLELGDSALYFCASSATLRGDGTDTQYFGPGTRLTVL.

In its sample, this clone was seen once. The rearrangement uses TRBV4-1 and TRBJ1-3; D not certain. The V end was cut by 0 bases, the J end by 0 bases, with 15 bases between. The CDR3 has 18 residues. Germline V CDR1 and CDR2: MGHRA, YSYEKL. DNA of the CDR3: TGCGCCAGCAGCCAAGATGGGCGAGCCATCCTCTCTGGAAACACCATATATTTT. This codes for CASSQDGRAILSGNTIYF.

On this clone: A far larger clone is off by one base, so a read error is likely. The sample carries other DNA sequences with the same CDR3. V and J are TRBV7-9 and TRBJ2-1, with D possibly matching TRBD1 (5 bases). From germline, CDR1 is SEHNR and CDR2 FQNEAQ (reference sequence). The length of the CDR3 is 12 residues. The germline V and J ends were trimmed by 2 bases and 7 bases, with 6 bases remaining between them. CDR3 sequence reads: CASSLRGNEQFF. The CDR3 DNA sequence: TGTGCCAGCAGCTTAAGGGGAAATGAGCAGTTCTTC.

This rearrangement joins TRBV29-1 to TRBJ2-3, with 9 bases lining up with TRBD2. There are 17 residues in the CDR3. Germline V gives CDR1 SQVTM, CDR2 ANQGSEA. V shed 5 bases, J shed 2 bases, and the junction held 14 bases outside the gene matches. The CDR3 is CSVPLTAGGSNTDTQYF. Written as DNA, the CDR3 is TGCAGCGTTCCCTTAACAGCGGGGGGTTCCAACACAGATACGCAGTATTTT.

The chain combines TRBV6-5 with TRBJ2-3, with D possibly being TRBD2 (6 bases). Germline V gene sequence: CDR1 MNHEY, CDR2 SVGAGI. This CDR3 is built from 15 residues. The ends were cut back, 4 bases at V and 2 bases at J, with 13 bases in the middle. The CDR3 nucleotides read TGTGCCAGCAGTTTAACGGGGGTTTTCACAGATACGCAGTATTTT. This translates into CASSLTGVFTDTQYF.

This chain uses TRBV7-3 with TRBJ1-6; 9 bases map to TRBD1. There are 16 residues in the CDR3. Losses at the gene ends were 5 bases for V and 3 bases for J; bases not matched to a gene: 5. Germline V lookup: CDR1 SGHTA, CDR2 FQGTGA. CDR3 DNA: TGTGCCAGCAGCCTCGACAGGGGGAACTATAATTCACCCCTCCACTTT. Its translation: CASSLDRGNYNSPLHF.

The chain recombines TRBV14 with TRBJ1-1, with 12 bases that match TRBD1. The CDR3 has 21 residues. CDR1 is SGHDN, CDR2 FVKESK, per germline. Germline trimming cut 3 bases from V and 1 base from J; bases unmatched to any gene: 18. DNA of the CDR3: TGTGCCAGCAGCCACACCCGGAGGACGGGACAGGGGGCCGTTCCGAACACTGAAGCTTTCTTT. Protein product: CASSHTRRTGQGAVPNTEAFF.

This clone was observed a few times. The V call is TRBV9, the J call TRBJ2-3; weak D call: TRBD2 (5 bases). This CDR3 spans 14 amino acids. Germline CDR1 is SGDLS and CDR2 is YYNGEE. The germline V and J ends were trimmed by 2 bases and 2 bases, with 9 bases remaining between them. CDR3 sequence (DNA): TGTGCCAGCAGCGTCCAGCGGCTCACAGATACGCAGTATTTT. Translated: CASSVQRLTDTQYF.

The chain carries TRBV5-1 and TRBJ2-1; D remains ambiguous. The CDR3 has 13 amino acids. Deletions cut 0 bases from V and 10 bases from J, with 11 bases between. Germline assignment: CDR1 SGHRS and CDR2 YFSETQ. The CDR3 is CASSLDGLGEQFF. The CDR3 DNA reads as TGCGCCAGCAGCTTGGACGGGCTGGGGGAGCAGTTCTTC.